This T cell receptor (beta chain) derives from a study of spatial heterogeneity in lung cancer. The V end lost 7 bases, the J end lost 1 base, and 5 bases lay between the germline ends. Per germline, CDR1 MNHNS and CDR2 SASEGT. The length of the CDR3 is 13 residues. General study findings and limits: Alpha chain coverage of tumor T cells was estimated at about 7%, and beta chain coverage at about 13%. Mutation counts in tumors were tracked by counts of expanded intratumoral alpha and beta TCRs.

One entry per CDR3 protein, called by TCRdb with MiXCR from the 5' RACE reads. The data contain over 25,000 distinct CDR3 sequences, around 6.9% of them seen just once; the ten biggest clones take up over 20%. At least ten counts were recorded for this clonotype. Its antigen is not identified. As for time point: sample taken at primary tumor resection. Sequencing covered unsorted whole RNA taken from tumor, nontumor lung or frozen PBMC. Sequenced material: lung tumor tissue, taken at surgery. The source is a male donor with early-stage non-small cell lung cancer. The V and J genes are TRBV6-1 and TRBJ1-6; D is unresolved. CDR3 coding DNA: TGTGCCAGCACGGTTTCCTATAATTCACCCCTCCACTTT. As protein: CASTVSYNSPLHF.